A single sample is the source of the 27 T cell receptor beta chains below, sequenced in a study of CD8 T cells in ankylosing spondylitis. In TCRdb, the 5' RACE reads were re-called with MiXCR into one record per CDR3 protein. Here the sample spans around 230,000 distinct CDR3 sequences, around 7.8% being singletons. The specimen was blood, either unsorted or a sorted T cell fraction (not recorded which). These receptor sequences come from a male donor with ankylosing spondylitis or in good health (not recorded which).

There are many counts of this clonotype. The J gene is TRBJ2-5, the V gene TRBV12-3 or TRBV12-4, with D uncertain. The CDR3 is 12 amino acids. V lost 5 bases and J lost 5, with 9 bases in between. In nucleotides, the CDR3 is TGTGCCAGCAGTACGGGCCCTGAGACCCAGTACTTC. Translation: CASSTGPETQYF.

This clonotype was observed at least ten times. V gene TRBV19 combines with J gene TRBJ2-7; tentatively, D is TRBD2 (6 bases). The CDR3 runs to 17 residues. The germline CDR1 and CDR2 sequences are LNHDA and SQIVND (reference sequence). Trimming pared 5 bases from V and 2 bases from J, leaving 22 bases between. The CDR3 reads CASSPPVGSGGAYEQYF. In DNA form, the CDR3 reads TGTGCCAGTAGTCCTCCGGTGGGTAGCGGCGGTGCCTACGAGCAGTACTTC.

This clonotype came up many times. The gene calls are TRBV5-1 and TRBJ1-2; possibly TRBD1 for D (5 bases). There are 14 residues in the CDR3. V was shortened by 4 bases and J by 4 bases, with 14 bases between the two germline ends. Germline CDR1 reads SGHRS; CDR2 reads YFSETQ. The CDR3 loop reads CASSLGPSSYGYTF. The CDR3 DNA reads as TGCGCCAGCAGCCTGGGGCCAAGCTCCTATGGCTACACCTTC.

A few counts support this clonotype. The chain uses TRBV7-9 and TRBJ1-2; D is undetermined. V was trimmed by 4 bases and J by 9 bases, leaving 18 bases between them. CDR3 length: 14 amino acids. Germline loops: CDR1 SEHNR, CDR2 FQNEAQ (reference sequence). Here the CDR3 DNA reads TGTGCCAGCAGCTCACCCCCCGGCCCGGGGAGCTACACCTTC. Its protein product is CASSSPPGPGSYTF.

This clonotype was recorded at least ten times. The chain has TRBV11-2 and TRBJ2-7; D ambiguous. CDR1 is SGHAT and CDR2 is FQNNGV in the germline V gene. Trimming removed 3 bases from V and 5 bases from J, with 17 bases in between. The CDR3 is made up of 15 amino acids. CDR3: CASSFSFSMRNEQYF. The CDR3 nucleotides read TGTGCCAGCAGCTTCAGTTTCTCGATGAGGAACGAGCAGTACTTC.

This clonotype was counted only a few times. The V gene is TRBV5-6, the J gene TRBJ2-5, with no clear D. CDR3 length: 14 residues. Germline CDR1 SGHDT, CDR2 YYEEEE. The V end was cut by 4 bases, the J end by 4 bases, with 14 bases between. The CDR3 reads CASSKAPFGETQYF. Here the CDR3 DNA reads TGTGCCAGCAGCAAGGCGCCTTTCGGAGAGACCCAGTACTTC. Full variable domain (outside the CDR3, taken from reference TRBV5-6 and TRBJ2-5): DAGVTQSPTHLIKTRGQQVTLRCSPKSGHDTVSWYQQALGQGPQFIFQYYEEEERQRGNFPDRFSGHQFPNYSSELNVNALLLGDSALYLCASSKAPFGETQYFGPGTRLLVL.

This clonotype came up a few times. The chain has TRBV20-1 and TRBJ2-1, with 7 bases identical to TRBD2. This CDR3 region has 16 residues. J gave up 6 bases and V 0 bases, and 11 bases lay outside the gene matches. Germline V CDR1 and CDR2: DFQATT, SNEGSKA (reference sequence). The chain's CDR3 is CSARDLAGGSINEQFF. CDR3 coding DNA: TGCAGTGCTAGAGATCTGGCGGGCGGGAGCATCAATGAGCAGTTCTTC.

This chain uses TRBV4-3 with TRBJ2-7; 15 bases align to TRBD2. Trimming removed 1 base from V and 5 bases from J; junction bases left unmatched: 6. The CDR3 runs to 17 residues. The germline V gene has CDR1 LGHNA and CDR2 YSLEER. CDR3 DNA sequence: TGCGCCAGCAGCCAAGGGACTAGCGGGAGGGCCGGGGACGAGCAGTACTTC. It specifies CASSQGTSGRAGDEQYF.

This clonotype occurred many times. This chain joins TRBV10-3 and TRBJ2-1; D ambiguous. Germline assignment: CDR1 ENHRY and CDR2 SYGVKD. The V end lost 10 bases, the J end lost 0 bases, and 13 bases lay between the germline ends. This CDR3 region has 14 residues. DNA for the CDR3: TGTGCCACCAAAGAGGAGAGCTCCTACAATGAGCAGTTCTTC. This encodes CATKEESSYNEQFF.

This clonotype was picked up many times. The genes are TRBV4-3 and TRBJ2-1; TRBD1 might be the D (6 bases). Germline CDR1 is LGHNA and CDR2 is YSLEER. The CDR3 runs to 14 residues. Trimming left V 3 bases short and J 5 bases short, with 11 bases between. In nucleotides, the CDR3 is TGCGCCAGCAGCCAGGAGGACAGCAACAATGAGCAGTTCTTC. Its translation is CASSQEDSNNEQFF.

This clonotype showed up many times. The J gene is TRBJ1-5, the V gene TRBV27, with D uncertain. Germline V gene data show CDR1 as MNHEY and CDR2 as SMNVEV (reference sequence). The length of the CDR3 is 13 residues. V dropped 5 bases and J dropped 4 bases, with 9 bases sitting between them. The CDR3 reads CASSGLGNQPQHF. The CDR3 DNA reads as TGTGCCAGCAGTGGACTAGGGAATCAGCCCCAGCATTTT.

This clonotype has a count of ten or more. The genes are TRBV7-2 and TRBJ2-3; 7 nucleotides align to TRBD2. Germline assignment: CDR1 SGHTA and CDR2 FQGNSA. The V gene end was trimmed by 4 bases and the J gene end by 8 bases; junction bases not matched to a gene: 6. This CDR3 is 13 amino acids long. Here the CDR3 reads CASSSMGGTTQYF. The CDR3 coding sequence is TGTGCCAGCAGCTCCATGGGGGGGACTACGCAGTATTTT.

This clonotype was seen ten or more times. This chain links TRBV12-3 or TRBV12-4 with TRBJ1-5; 7 bases line up with TRBD1. Trimming at V came to 5 bases and at J to 3 bases, leaving 10 bases not matched to a gene. The CDR3 is 16 amino acids. The CDR3 region is CASSPNKQGINQPQHF. The CDR3 nucleotides are TGTGCCAGCAGTCCAAACAAACAGGGGATCAATCAGCCCCAGCATTTT.

This clonotype has at least ten counts. This sequence joins TRBV20-1 and TRBJ2-1; TRBD2 aligns across 8 bases. Per germline, CDR1 DFQATT and CDR2 SNEGSKA (reference sequence). V dropped 0 bases and J dropped 0; count of bases not matched to a gene: 7. The CDR3 sequence is 17 residues long. Here the CDR3 reads CSAREGDSGASYNEQFF. As DNA, the CDR3 is TGCAGTGCTAGAGAGGGGGATAGCGGGGCCTCCTACAATGAGCAGTTCTTC.

Only a few counts were recorded for this clonotype. The rearrangement uses TRBV28 and TRBJ2-2; 8 nucleotides line up with TRBD1. From germline, CDR1 is MDHEN and CDR2 SYDVKM. The CDR3 spans 16 residues. V trimming: 0 bases; J trimming: 4 bases; junction bases outside the gene matches: 4. CDR3 loop: CASSLWPGGITGELFF. Here the CDR3 DNA reads TGTGCCAGCAGTTTATGGCCAGGGGGCATCACCGGGGAGCTGTTTTTT.

This clonotype appeared many times. The V and J genes are TRBV5-5 and TRBJ1-1; a possible D gene is TRBD1 (5 bases). The length of the CDR3 is 13 residues. Germline CDR1 reads SGHKS; CDR2 reads YYEKEE (reference sequence). Trimming stripped 4 bases from V and 8 bases from J, with 15 bases between. CDR3 sequence (DNA): TGTGCCAGCAGCCTGCAGGGTTTTCGGGAAGCTTTCTTT. Its protein product is CASSLQGFREAFF.

This clonotype has a count of ten or more. The V call is TRBV12-3 or TRBV12-4, the J call TRBJ1-5; TRBD1 aligns across 7 bases. Unmatched junction bases numbered 7, after V lost 5 bases and J lost 6 bases. This CDR3 region has 14 residues. CDR3 nucleotide sequence: TGTGCCAGCAGTACGCGCAGGGGGGGTCAGCCCCAGCATTTT. Translated, it gives CASSTRRGGQPQHF.

This clonotype was counted at least ten times. CDR3 bases: TGTGCCAGCAGGGGGGACGTTGTCGACACTGAAGCTTTCTTT. Protein: CASRGDVVDTEAFF. The J gene is TRBJ1-1, the V gene TRBV2, with D tentatively TRBD1 (5 bases). Germline V gene lookup returns CDR1 SNHLY and CDR2 FYNNEI. The CDR3 has 14 residues. With 6 bases removed from V and 3 bases from J, the gap between germline ends came to 14 bases.

This clonotype was counted a few times. The chain uses TRBV7-2 and TRBJ2-1, with D perhaps matching TRBD2 (6 bases). Germline V gives CDR1 SGHTA, CDR2 FQGNSA. This CDR3 is 15 amino acids long. The germline V and J ends were trimmed by 7 bases and 7 bases, with 20 bases remaining between them. The CDR3 loop is CASNYRGQGGNEQFF. The CDR3 DNA reads as TGTGCCAGCAACTATCGGGGCCAGGGAGGTAATGAGCAGTTCTTC.

This clonotype appeared many times. The V call is TRBV7-2, the J call TRBJ1-1; D might be TRBD1 (5 bases). CDR1 and CDR2 (germline): SGHTA, FQGNSA. The V end was cut by 5 bases, the J end by 5 bases, with 15 bases between. The CDR3 sequence is 14 residues long. The CDR3 nucleotides read TGTGCCAGCAGCCCGTCCCTGGGGGGTACTGAAGCTTTCTTT. Translating it yields CASSPSLGGTEAFF.

This clonotype was recorded a few times. The V call is TRBV7-2, the J call TRBJ2-3; 11 bases map to TRBD2. V trimming: 8 bases; J trimming: 4 bases; junction bases outside the gene matches: 8. The CDR3 is 15 amino acids. CDR1 is SGHTA, CDR2 FQGNSA, per germline. CDR3 sequence: CASGLAGGGADTQYF. The CDR3 DNA reads as TGTGCCAGCGGACTAGCGGGTGGGGGGGCAGATACGCAGTATTTT.

There are many counts of this clonotype. The chain carries TRBV2 and TRBJ2-5; 9 bases are a match to TRBD2. Trimming cost V 5 bases and J 2 bases; bases outside gene matches: 9. The CDR3 contains 16 residues. The germline V gene has CDR1 SNHLY and CDR2 FYNNEI. The CDR3 spells CASSQDAGGNQETQYF. CDR3 bases: TGTGCCAGCAGTCAGGACGCGGGAGGGAATCAAGAGACCCAGTACTTC.

This clonotype was seen repeatedly, ten times or more. This chain joins TRBV27 and TRBJ1-6; 7 nucleotides align to TRBD1. The CDR3 is 14 residues long. V shed 6 bases, J shed 8 bases, and the junction held 7 bases outside the gene matches. CDR1 is MNHEY and CDR2 is SMNVEV in the germline V gene (reference sequence). The CDR3 nucleotides are TGTGCCAGCAGACGACAGGGTACGGATTCACCCCTCCACTTT. This codes for CASRRQGTDSPLHF.

This clonotype was observed at least ten times. The rearrangement uses TRBV7-9 and TRBJ1-5; 9 nucleotides align to TRBD1. This CDR3 is built from 14 residues. J gave up 2 bases and V 5 bases, and 1 base lay outside the gene matches. CDR1 is SEHNR and CDR2 is FQNEAQ in the germline V gene (reference sequence). CDR3 loop: CASSGTGRNQPQHF. The CDR3 nucleotides are TGTGCCAGCAGCGGGACAGGGCGCAATCAGCCCCAGCATTTT.

The sample holds many counts of this clonotype. The V and J genes are TRBV27 and TRBJ1-2, with 7 bases that match TRBD1. The CDR3 runs to 14 residues. Germline CDR1 MNHEY, CDR2 SMNVEV (reference sequence). Trimming removed 3 bases from V and 2 bases from J; junction bases left unmatched: 3. As DNA, the CDR3 is TGTGCCAGCAGTTTCCTCAGGGGGAACTATGGCTACACCTTC. Encoded protein: CASSFLRGNYGYTF.

This clonotype was observed many times. The chain links TRBV9 to TRBJ2-2, with D hard to call. CDR1 and CDR2 from the germline V gene are SGDLS and YYNGEE. V gave up 2 bases and J gave up 0 bases, with 11 bases separating them. The length of the CDR3 is 16 residues. CDR3 nucleotides: TGTGCCAGCAGCGTCTCCCAGTTCGCGAACACCGGGGAGCTGTTTTTT. It is translated as CASSVSQFANTGELFF.

The V call is TRBV7-2, the J call TRBJ2-2; TRBD1 matches at 10 bases. V trimming: 5 bases; J trimming: 7 bases; junction bases outside the gene matches: 4. The CDR3 length is 14 residues. The germline V gene has CDR1 SGHTA and CDR2 FQGNSA. The CDR3 reads CASSTDRGIGELFF. The CDR3 coding sequence is TGTGCCAGCAGCACGGACAGGGGGATCGGGGAGCTGTTTTTT.